This is a list of T cell receptor beta chains from one sample in a study of cytomegalovirus exposure and HLA in healthy donors. Clones were read by immunoSEQ multiplex PCR, and TCRdb kept only the in-frame ones, dropping some. Of roughly 250,000 clones in the sample, nearly 90% were seen once. Sequences were obtained from PBMCs. Receptors originate from a woman aged 18-29 years in good health and CMV-seronegative. Both conserved end residues are trimmed from each CDR3.

TRBV28 | 14 | ASSLWGTSGAYEQY
TRBV6-6 | 14 | ASSLTGVRSNQPQH
TRBV19 | 13 | ASSIDPGHTGELF
TRBV9 | 14 | ASSVGRRNIGGEAF
TRBV23-1 | 15 | ASSHHLTGTSNQPQH
TRBV6-1 | 12 | ASRTQSNTGELF
TRBV28 | 13 | ASSFRRLASNEQF
TRBV5-4 | 12 | ASSLGGTDNEQF
TRBV7-6 | 14 | ASSLNGGDRLYEQY
TRBV11-2 | 11 | ASSLTGSQPQH
TRBV13 | 14 | ASSLQGGSYNSPLH
TRBV28 | 12 | ASRVTGATQPQH
TRBV28 | 14 | ASSSFQEYSNQPQH
TRBV11-3 | 15 | ASSSQPDREGTGELF
TRBV4-3 | 16 | ASSQDGTGGMYNSPLH
TRBV11-2 | 11 | ASSPTANTEAF
TRBV4-1 | 13 | ASSQTDRRNTEAF
TRBV28 | 12 | ASTQGQGREKLF
TRBV5-6 | 13 | ASRVQGGGKTEAF
TRBV7-8 | 14 | ASSLDRVRGDTEAF
TRBV27 | 12 | ASSFSGVNTEAF
TRBV4-3 | 13 | ASSPVMDSGYEQY
TRBV19 | 13 | ASSMGSGGNNEQF
TRBV5-1 | 12 | ASSLKTGGETQY
TRBV6-5 | 13 | ASSKQGFAGYGYT
TRBV4-3 | 14 | ASSPGQGRNTGELF
TRBV7-9 | 15 | ASIKPRRGSDTDTQY
TRBV5-1 | 12 | ASSPGQGNSPLH
TRBV21-1 | 11 | ASSPRRADTQY
TRBV10-3 | 13 | AISEYGTGRYEQY
TRBV5-6 | 12 | ASSLTGPNYGYT
TRBV28 | 13 | ASSSAGGGYTEAF
TRBV11-3 | 11 | ASSLVGNTEAF
TRBV27 | 12 | ASSLGQVNQPQH
TRBV5-6 | 13 | ASSLDRGSNQPQH
TRBV6-5 | 13 | ASSRDRRPNEKLF
TRBV6-5 | 11 | ASSYSRLAEEF
TRBV5-1 | 11 | ASSYGTGYGYT
TRBV7-2 | 13 | ASSWGLRYQETQY
TRBV7-9 | 12 | ASSSPGEVYGYT
TRBV7-3 | 13 | ASSPAPGQAYEQY
TRBV7-2 | 13 | ASSLEGTGIYEQY
TRBV27 | 11 | ASRGQGETEAF
TRBV16 | 12 | ASSMDINNQPQH
TRBV5-1 | 13 | ASSLGQGRPYEQY
TRBV28 | 13 | ASSSILGDYSPLH
TRBV5-1 | 16 | ASSPEATELGSYNEQF
TRBV10-3 | 12 | AIRGGQFNTEAF
TRBV27 | 11 | ASSLLADNEQF
TRBV16 | 13 | ASSQSRGTGYGYT
TRBV5-6 | 12 | ASSPRDRAGEQF
TRBV6-4 | 12 | ASSKVAGLREQY
TRBV21-1 | 15 | ASRGQTNDAYNSPLH
TRBV4-1 | 12 | ASSQDSDHSPLH
TRBV7-3 | 11 | ASSLVAASRAF
TRBV9 | 11 | ASSGQGNYGYT
TRBV25-1 | 12 | ASSDGGATDTQY
TRBV11-2 | 11 | ASSLVTLEEQY
TRBV7-2 | 13 | ASSLAWGHQETQY